This TCR beta chain was profiled in a study of blood T cell repertoires in COVID-19. At the level of the study: Sites across the United States, Italy and Spain contributed samples from acute and convalescent COVID-19.

Trimming took 6 bases from V and 1 from J; bases not matched to a gene: 6. The germline gives CDR1 SGHAT, CDR2 FQNNGV. The CDR3 contains 15 residues. Profiled with immunoSEQ multiplex PCR; TCRdb holds only in-frame clones, not every one. The profile shows about 210,000 clones, around 91% of them singletons. V is TRBV11-2 and J is TRBJ2-7, with TRBD2 identical over 10 bases. Material: peripheral blood. This clonotype was obtained from a middle-aged woman with acute or convalescent COVID-19. Written as DNA, the CDR3 is TGTGCCAGCAGTCCAACTAGCGGGGTTTCCTACGAGCAGTACGTC. Protein sequence: CASSPTSGVSYEQYV.